This record concerns one TCR beta chain sequence. The CDR3 runs to 15 residues. Trimming stripped 0 bases from V and 3 bases from J, with 11 bases between. Germline V gene sequence: CDR1 MGHRA, CDR2 YSYEKL. The source of the sample is a study of blood T cell repertoires in COVID-19. Study at large: The cDNA or gDNA used as material had been derived from T cells, B-cell-depleted T cells, or PBMCs.

This study enrolled people aged 18 to 89 from around 26 US geographic areas. Cohort 3 recovery required two negative PCRs, clearance, or symptom resolution. Original processing notes: Estimates of nucleated cell counts were drawn from the amplification of reference gene primers. TCRdb keeps only in-frame clones here, not all; method: immunoSEQ multiplex PCR. The V and J calls and clone size were taken over from that table, and D and trimming were inferred from the DNA. The repertoire includes 250,000 or so clones, roughly 82% of them detected once, and around 1.9% sits in the top ten. The receptor was derived from a woman aged 50 to 65 who had recovered from COVID-19. The sample consisted of PBMCs or T cells enriched from blood (not recorded which). The V gene is TRBV4-1, the J gene TRBJ1-1; D perhaps matches TRBD1 (6 bases). This CDR3 reads CASSQDGQGYTEAFF. In DNA, the CDR3 is TGCGCCAGCAGCCAAGATGGGCAGGGGTACACTGAAGCTTTCTTT.